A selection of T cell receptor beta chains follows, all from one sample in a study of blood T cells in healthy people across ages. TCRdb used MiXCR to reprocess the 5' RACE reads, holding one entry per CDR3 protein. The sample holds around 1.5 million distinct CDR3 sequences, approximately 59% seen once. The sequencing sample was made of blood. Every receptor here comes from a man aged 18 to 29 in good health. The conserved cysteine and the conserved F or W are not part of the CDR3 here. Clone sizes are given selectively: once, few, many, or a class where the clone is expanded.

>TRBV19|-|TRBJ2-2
ASSMQGTDTGELF
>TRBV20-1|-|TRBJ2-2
SARGGDPTGELF
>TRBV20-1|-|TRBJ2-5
SAARWGAKETQY
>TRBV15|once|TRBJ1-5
ATSRAMTAAYNQPQH
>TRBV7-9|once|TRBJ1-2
ASSSVIEDGAGGYT
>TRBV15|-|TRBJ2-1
ATSRGLGLERGQF
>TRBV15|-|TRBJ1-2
ATSTSNNYGYT
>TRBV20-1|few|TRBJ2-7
SARDQGQNYEQY
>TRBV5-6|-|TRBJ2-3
ASSLNGGSTDTQY
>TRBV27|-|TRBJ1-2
ASSLKTFPNYGYT
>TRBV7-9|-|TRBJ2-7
ASSPRLAREQY
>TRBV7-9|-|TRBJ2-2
ASSSGLAGSNTGELF
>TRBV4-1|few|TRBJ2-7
ASSQVKEGEADEQY
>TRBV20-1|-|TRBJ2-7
SMSSGGSYEQY
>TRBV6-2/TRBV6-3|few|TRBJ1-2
ASNGQGGYT
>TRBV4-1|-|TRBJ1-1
ASSQGRAELTMNTEAF
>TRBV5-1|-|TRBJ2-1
ASSSRLSSYNEQF
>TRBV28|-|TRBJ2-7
ASRDNESYEQY